This TCR beta chain was recovered during a study of CD8+ T cells in alopecia areata. On the study more broadly: Affected scalp percentage set treated patients' severity scores.

Germline CDR1 and CDR2: MNHEY and SMNVEV (reference sequence). This CDR3 comprises 17 residues. With respect to this clone: Its antigen is not identified. At one end, the junction sequence differs from germline, possibly due to a read error.

Study results and caveats: Scalp clonality, along with expanded CD8+ clones among the top 100, was significantly decreased by tofacitinib.

Treatment described: oral pan-JAK inhibitor, 5-10 mg twice daily. Reverse transcription of extracted RNA yielded cDNA, which provided the sequencing template. Assay used: immunoSEQ multiplex PCR; TCRdb lists only in-frame clones, some missing. The data show some 190,000 clones, about three fifths seen once. The sequences come from CD4+ T cells sorted from blood, collected at week 4, from a patient treated with tofacitinib. This TCR was recovered from a human donor with alopecia areata. The chain recombines TRBV27 with TRBJ2-7, with TRBD2 as a possible D gene (6 bases). The CDR3 is CASSPGVGNLISYEQYF. The CDR3 DNA reads as TGTGCCAGCAGTCCGGGGGTGGGCAACTTAATCTCCTATGAGCAGTACTTC.